Reported below is one T cell receptor beta chain. The data were taken from a study of shared clonotypes between healthy human individuals. The assay used deep level. Data came from immunoSEQ multiplex PCR; TCRdb stores just in-frame clones and leaves some out. This table holds 2 million to 2.5 million clones, 90% to 95% found once. The germline V gene has CDR1 LNHDA and CDR2 SQIVND (reference sequence). J gave up 2 bases and V 5 bases, and 4 bases lay outside the gene matches. The CDR3 length is 15 residues. The V and J genes are TRBV19 and TRBJ2-2; 8 bases agree with TRBD1. Input material: naive CD4+ T cells from PBMCs. The subset denotes: CD45RA+ positively selected. The TCR sequence derives from a man younger than 35 in good health. Some clones in this sample may be carry-over from other donors' samples. CDR3 region: CASSRTGFNTGELFF. Here the CDR3 DNA reads TGTGCCAGTAGTCGGACAGGGTTCAACACCGGGGAGCTGTTTTTT.